These T cell receptor beta chains were read from a single sample in a study of blood T cell repertoires in COVID-19. This table comes from immunoSEQ multiplex PCR, and its TCRdb copy is limited to in-frame clones, with some not included. The repertoire has approximately 210,000 clones, roughly 94% of them found once; the top ten carry roughly 0.76%. The specimen was peripheral blood. These receptors were collected from a man between 25 and 39 years old with COVID-19, enrolled during active disease. Each CDR3 is given with its conserved first and last residue. The order of the fields is D gene, V gene, clone size, J gene, CDR3 protein, CDR3 DNA. The D gene is left open where the match is weak. Clone size is stated in some rows and not others, as once, few, many or a class when expanded.

D gene: TRBD2; V gene: TRBV11-2; clone size: .; J gene: TRBJ2-7; CDR3 protein: CASSLEWEGVQYF; CDR3 DNA: TGTGCCAGCAGCTTAGAATGGGAGGGAGTGCAGTACTTC
D gene: .; V gene: TRBV7-2; clone size: .; J gene: TRBJ1-6; CDR3 protein: CASSLASGGNNSPLHF; CDR3 DNA: TGTGCCAGCAGCTTAGCGTCGGGGGGCAATAATTCACCCCTCCACTTT
D gene: TRBD1; V gene: TRBV27; clone size: once; J gene: TRBJ1-2; CDR3 protein: CASSLGSGRGNGYTF; CDR3 DNA: TGTGCCAGCAGTTTAGGGTCGGGCAGGGGGAATGGCTACACCTTC
D gene: TRBD2; V gene: TRBV5-1; clone size: .; J gene: TRBJ2-1; CDR3 protein: CASSLRTSGVYNEQFF; CDR3 DNA: TGCGCCAGCAGCCTCCGGACTAGCGGGGTCTACAATGAGCAGTTCTTC
D gene: .; V gene: TRBV30; clone size: .; J gene: TRBJ2-7; CDR3 protein: CAWSTPYEQYF; CDR3 DNA: TGTGCCTGGAGTACACCCTACGAGCAGTACTTC
D gene: .; V gene: TRBV5-4; clone size: .; J gene: TRBJ2-7; CDR3 protein: CASSLYHSSYEQYF; CDR3 DNA: TGTGCCAGCAGCTTGTACCACAGCTCCTACGAGCAGTACTTC
D gene: TRBD1; V gene: TRBV19; clone size: .; J gene: TRBJ2-1; CDR3 protein: CASSKGPGQGDNEQFF; CDR3 DNA: TGTGCCAGTAGTAAGGGGCCGGGACAGGGGGACAATGAGCAGTTCTTC
D gene: .; V gene: TRBV2; clone size: few; J gene: TRBJ2-2; CDR3 protein: CASRYQESGELFF; CDR3 DNA: TGTGCCAGCAGGTACCAGGAATCCGGGGAGCTGTTTTTT
D gene: TRBD2; V gene: TRBV3-1/TRBV3-2; clone size: .; J gene: TRBJ2-3; CDR3 protein: CASSLGLAVTDTQYF; CDR3 DNA: TGTGCCAGCAGCCTTGGACTAGCGGTCACAGATACGCAGTATTTT
D gene: TRBD1; V gene: TRBV7-6; clone size: .; J gene: TRBJ2-1; CDR3 protein: CASSLATVGTGISNEQFF; CDR3 DNA: TGTGCCAGCAGCTTAGCCACCGTTGGGACAGGGATCTCCAATGAGCAGTTCTTC
D gene: .; V gene: TRBV10-2; clone size: .; J gene: TRBJ2-7; CDR3 protein: CASSESWGHEQYF; CDR3 DNA: TGCGCCAGCAGTGAGTCTTGGGGGCACGAGCAGTACTTC
D gene: TRBD1; V gene: TRBV5-1; clone size: .; J gene: TRBJ1-2; CDR3 protein: CASSWGQGNYGYTF; CDR3 DNA: TGCGCCAGCAGCTGGGGACAGGGCAACTATGGCTACACCTTC
D gene: TRBD2; V gene: TRBV2; clone size: .; J gene: TRBJ2-1; CDR3 protein: CASSDPGLASHEQFF; CDR3 DNA: TGTGCCAGCAGTGACCCGGGACTAGCATCGCATGAGCAGTTCTTC
D gene: .; V gene: TRBV21-1; clone size: .; J gene: TRBJ2-5; CDR3 protein: CRIAGGLETQYF; CDR3 DNA: TGTAGAATAGCGGGGGGGTTAGAGACCCAGTACTTC
D gene: .; V gene: TRBV7-9; clone size: .; J gene: TRBJ1-2; CDR3 protein: CASSPIQGSEYGYTF; CDR3 DNA: TGTGCCAGCAGCCCCATCCAGGGATCAGAATATGGCTACACCTTC
D gene: TRBD1; V gene: TRBV6-5; clone size: .; J gene: TRBJ1-2; CDR3 protein: CASSYDRVYGYTF; CDR3 DNA: TGTGCCAGCAGTTATGACAGGGTATATGGCTACACCTTC
D gene: TRBD1; V gene: TRBV30; clone size: .; J gene: TRBJ1-2; CDR3 protein: CAWSNRGAYGYTF; CDR3 DNA: TGTGCCTGGAGCAACAGGGGGGCCTATGGCTACACCTTC
D gene: .; V gene: TRBV5-5; clone size: .; J gene: TRBJ1-4; CDR3 protein: CASSTQGYEKLFF; CDR3 DNA: TGTGCCAGCAGCACCCAGGGGTATGAAAAACTGTTTTTT
D gene: .; V gene: TRBV3-1/TRBV3-2; clone size: .; J gene: TRBJ1-2; CDR3 protein: CASSQVVIPHYNYGYTF; CDR3 DNA: TGTGCCAGCAGCCAAGTAGTCATCCCCCATTATAACTATGGCTACACCTTC